This entry lists 6 T cell receptor beta chains sequenced from one sample in a study of T cell responses to AZD1222 COVID-19 vaccine. Clones were sequenced by immunoSEQ multiplex PCR, and TCRdb holds only the in-frame ones, with some missing. The table lists 90,000 to 120,000 clones, about nine tenths of them singletons. Sequenced material: peripheral blood, taken 28 days after the second AZD1222 dose. The source is an adult who received the AZD1222 COVID-19 vaccine.

J is TRBJ1-2 and V is TRBV2, with TRBD1 identical over 8 bases. The CDR3 covers 14 residues. Germline V gene sequence: CDR1 SNHLY, CDR2 FYNNEI. J lost 3 bases, V lost 5 bases, and 5 bases had no gene match. DNA of the CDR3: TGTGCCAGCAGTACGGACAGGGCCTACTATGGCTACACCTTC. It encodes CASSTDRAYYGYTF. Complete variable domain (other parts from reference TRBV2 and TRBJ1-2): EPEVTQTPSHQVTQMGQEVILRCVPISNHLYFYWYRQILGQKVEFLVSFYNNEISEKSEIFDDQFSVERPDGSNFTLKIRSTKLEDSAMYFCASSTDRAYYGYTFGSGTRLTVV.

This sequence joins TRBV12-5 and TRBJ1-2, with D possibly being TRBD1 (5 bases). CDR1 and CDR2 (germline): LGHNT, FRNRAP. V was trimmed by 5 bases and J by 3 bases, leaving 25 bases between them. This CDR3 comprises 18 residues. In DNA form, the CDR3 reads TGTGCTAGTGGTCCGGGCCTCGGGGCAGGCTCCGACTACTATGGCTACACCTTC. Its translation: CASGPGLGAGSDYYGYTF.

V is TRBV5-6 and J is TRBJ1-4; D gene ambiguous. V was pared by 2 bases and J by 7 bases, with 12 bases between. Germline V gene sequence: CDR1 SGHDT, CDR2 YYEEEE. This CDR3 spans 14 amino acids. CDR3 DNA sequence: TGTGCCAGCAGCTTACCGATAGCGGGTGAAAAACTGTTTTTT. This codes for CASSLPIAGEKLFF. Full variable domain (outside the CDR3, taken from reference TRBV5-6 and TRBJ1-4): DAGVTQSPTHLIKTRGQQVTLRCSPKSGHDTVSWYQQALGQGPQFIFQYYEEEERQRGNFPDRFSGHQFPNYSSELNVNALLLGDSALYLCASSLPIAGEKLFFGSGTQLSVL.

The chain links TRBV3-1 (or the pseudogene TRBV3-2) to TRBJ1-6; tentatively, D is TRBD1 (5 bases). Trimming took 3 bases from V and 7 from J, leaving 13 bases between them. Germline V gene lookup returns CDR1 LGHDT and CDR2 YNNKEL (reference sequence). This CDR3 is built from 15 residues. The CDR3 coding sequence is TGTGCCAGCAGCCAGGAGGGACCGACCAATTCACCCCTCCACTTT. It is translated as CASSQEGPTNSPLHF.

This chain uses TRBV7-3 with TRBJ2-1; D may be TRBD1 or TRBD2 (5 bases each). V dropped 2 bases and J dropped 0 bases, with 8 bases sitting between them. In germline, CDR1 is SGHTA, CDR2 FQGTGA. The CDR3 is 15 amino acids. DNA for the CDR3: TGTGCCAGCAGCTTAGGGGGAACCTCCTACAATGAGCAGTTCTTC. Translating gives CASSLGGTSYNEQFF.

The rearrangement uses TRBV20-1 and TRBJ2-1, with D tentatively TRBD1 or TRBD2 (5 bases each). With 5 bases removed from V and 8 bases from J, the gap between germline ends came to 7 bases. This CDR3 contains 10 residues. Germline CDR1 is DFQATT and CDR2 is SNEGSKA (reference sequence). The CDR3 protein is CSAGGDEQFF. In nucleotides, the CDR3 is TGCAGTGCTGGGGGAGATGAGCAGTTCTTC.